This T cell receptor (beta chain) originates from a study of synovial regulatory T cells in juvenile arthritis (dated by TCRdb to the mid-2010s). As for the study more broadly: Among sequenced patients, a few were therapy-naive, one received methotrexate plus infliximab, about six received methotrexate, and one had no treatment information. TCR repertoire comparisons included Treg and Teff subsets from about eleven JIA patients with active disease. Although effector T cell subsets in the cohort were also sequenced for comparisons, the Treg dataset on its own covers only blood and synovial fluid Treg cells. Using matched patient samples, the researchers compared TCRbeta CDR3 repertoires across three groups: blood iaTreg cells, other blood Treg cells and synovial fluid Treg cells.

What the research found in general, with its limitations: Across patients, iaTreg TCR repertoires were largely private and overlapped partially with synovial Teff repertoires and blood CPL repertoires. Lower TCR diversity was observed in blood iaTreg cells than in other blood Treg cells, consistent with antigen-driven expansion. Synovial Treg cells shared more CDR3 sequences with iaTreg cells than with other blood Treg cells, and Chao-Jaccard similarity confirmed that synovial Treg cells were more closely related to iaTreg cells.

The donors for the TCR repertoire analysis were approximately eleven juvenile idiopathic arthritis patients with active disease who had not reached inactive disease, of whom 3 were polyarticular and 8 were oligoarticular. A median age of around 12 years (range roughly 2.2-22.9) and a median disease duration of around seven years (range 0.2-19.1) were recorded for the TCR-sequenced patients. The samples used for TCR repertoire analysis were collected at two centres in Italy. Peripheral blood mononuclear cells were separated using a Histopaque-1077 density gradient and frozen in about 90% FCS with around 10% DMSO. Concerning this clone itself: The antigen it recognizes is unknown.

Preparation of the library involved the immunoSEQ multiplex PCR assay. Adaptive Biotechnologies carried out the TCRbeta CDR3 sequencing. Processing in the source paper ran as follows. Repertoire similarity was assessed with the Chao-modified Jaccard index and with the median clonotype overlap from 200 random subsamples of equal sample size. Similarity analyses used either productive nucleotide sequences or in silico-translated amino acid sequences. Hierarchical clustering with single linkage and t-SNE based on Chao-modified Jaccard distances were applied for the comparison of repertoires. Repertoire diversity was quantified with the Renyi index, after sample size normalisation, across a range of alpha values. TCRdb carries this immuneACCESS record with in-frame sequences only. Its versions omit some clonotypes, under half of them owing to an unresolved V gene in the studies checked, with the rest unexplained. The V and J calls and clone size come from that table; D and trimming were worked out from the DNA. This sample's clone table shows 9,000 to 10,000 clones. The ten top clones hold around 1.1% of the sample.

In the germline V gene, CDR1 corresponds to KGHSH and CDR2 to LQKENI. The CDR3 contains 15 residues, cysteine and phenylalanine counted. Only the protein is on record. This clonotype originated in a donor between 2 and 29 years old with juvenile idiopathic arthritis. Sample: Treg cells from blood. The cell subset or site label corresponds to: remaining (HLA-DR-negative) circulating blood Treg cells. The V gene is TRBV18 and the J gene is TRBJ1-2; the D call of TRBD1 rests on TCRdb alone, since no DNA is present to check it. CDR3 reads: CASSPRDRGFYGYTF.